This T cell receptor beta chain is from a study of PD-L1 blockade in urothelial cancer. Libraries were prepared by immunoSEQ multiplex PCR; TCRdb keeps only in-frame clonotypes and omits some of them. The table lists 45,000 to 65,000 clones, over 75% of them singletons. The germline CDR1 and CDR2 sequences are SGHTS and YDEGEE. Trimming took 2 bases from V and 6 from J, leaving 18 bases between them. This CDR3 contains 15 residues. V gene TRBV5-8 combines with J gene TRBJ2-7; D perhaps matches TRBD1 (6 bases). Material: PBMCs, obtained around atezolizumab (anti-PD-L1) treatment. The clonotype was recovered from a man aged 35 to 55 with urothelial cancer. CDR3 residues: CASSLSRGLLGEQYF. CDR3 bases: TGTGCCAGCAGCTTATCCAGGGGTTTATTGGGCGAGCAGTACTTC.